The rows below give T cell receptor beta chains drawn from one sample of a study of cytomegalovirus exposure and HLA in healthy donors. Here immunoSEQ multiplex PCR was the method, and the copy in TCRdb shows in-frame clones only, minus some. The repertoire includes 110,000 to 150,000 clones, more than 70% of them detected once, and 1.5% to 2% sits in the top ten. The sample taken for sequencing was PBMCs. These receptors all come from a woman aged 40-49 years in good health and CMV-seronegative. The CDR3 runs from the conserved cysteine through the conserved F or W. The D gene is left open where the match is weak. Some rows mark clone size as missing; the rest say once, few, many or name a class of expanded clone.

CDR3 | DNA | J | size | D | V
CAWWTGGKGYTF | TGTGCCTGGTGGACAGGGGGTAAGGGCTACACCTTC | TRBJ1-2 | NA | TRBD1 | TRBV30
CASRTGGEAYEQYF | TGTGCCAGCCGGACTGGTGGGGAGGCTTACGAGCAGTACTTC | TRBJ2-7 | NA | NA | TRBV28
CASRRQVQETQYF | TGTGCCAGCAGGCGACAGGTCCAAGAGACCCAGTACTTC | TRBJ2-5 | few | NA | TRBV6-1
CASSGNTGSTEAFF | TGTGCCAGCAGTGGAAATACAGGGAGCACTGAAGCTTTCTTT | TRBJ1-1 | NA | NA | TRBV6-1
CASSFSNYGYTF | TGTGCCAGCAGTTTCTCTAACTATGGCTACACCTTC | TRBJ1-2 | NA | NA | TRBV28
CATSSSAQETQYF | TGTGCCACCAGCAGCAGCGCTCAAGAGACCCAGTACTTC | TRBJ2-5 | NA | NA | TRBV15
CASSVKGQGTTEAFF | TGTGCCAGCAGCGTAAAGGGACAGGGTACCACTGAAGCTTTCTTT | TRBJ1-1 | NA | TRBD1 | TRBV9
CASRRQNYGYTF | TGTGCCAGCAGACGACAGAACTATGGCTACACCTTC | TRBJ1-2 | few | NA | TRBV28
CASRPPGLQETQYF | TGCGCCAGCAGACCCCCGGGACTGCAAGAGACCCAGTACTTC | TRBJ2-5 | NA | NA | TRBV4-1
CASSPSMGGTGPNYGYTF | TGTGCCAGCAGTCCAAGCATGGGGGGAACGGGCCCTAACTATGGCTACACCTTC | TRBJ1-2 | few | NA | TRBV2
CASSRPKAAQETQYF | TGTGCCAGCAGTCGCCCGAAGGCGGCGCAAGAGACCCAGTACTTC | TRBJ2-5 | NA | NA | TRBV6-1
CSVLSGDRGTGELFF | TGCAGCGTCCTTAGCGGGGACAGGGGGACCGGGGAGCTGTTTTTT | TRBJ2-2 | NA | TRBD1 | TRBV29-1
CASSEAATDTQYF | TGTGCCAGCAGTGAAGCGGCCACAGATACGCAGTATTTT | TRBJ2-3 | NA | NA | TRBV25-1
CASISPRGRANTGELFF | TGTGCCAGCATATCCCCTCGAGGGAGGGCGAACACCGGGGAGCTGTTTTTT | TRBJ2-2 | NA | TRBD2 | TRBV27
CASTRLAGGPGEQFF | TGTGCCAGCACCAGGCTAGCGGGAGGGCCGGGTGAGCAGTTCTTC | TRBJ2-1 | once | TRBD2 | TRBV6-4
CASSPIVDSELFF | TGTGCCAGCAGCCCTATTGTAGACAGCGAGCTTTTCTTT | TRBJ1-1 | few | NA | TRBV7-8
CASSHGTGLAGNEQFF | TGCGCCAGCAGCCACGGAACAGGACTAGCGGGGAATGAGCAGTTCTTC | TRBJ2-1 | NA | TRBD2 | TRBV4-1
CASNHELGQGLFF | TGTGCCAGCAACCACGAACTGGGACAGGGGCTGTTTTTT | TRBJ2-2 | NA | TRBD1 | TRBV2
CASRGQGALVNEQYF | TGTGCCAGCAGGGGACAGGGGGCGTTAGTCAACGAGCAGTACTTC | TRBJ2-7 | once | TRBD1 | TRBV6-6
CASSLSGEGRSNQPQHF | TGTGCCAGCAGCCTATCAGGGGAGGGAAGGAGCAATCAGCCCCAGCATTTT | TRBJ1-5 | NA | NA | TRBV28
CASSQTSSSYEQYF | TGCGCCAGCAGCCAAACGTCTAGCAGCTACGAGCAGTACTTC | TRBJ2-7 | once | NA | TRBV4-1
CASTSGNKDTEAFF | TGCGCCAGCACGAGCGGGAATAAAGACACTGAAGCTTTCTTT | TRBJ1-1 | NA | NA | TRBV5-1
CASILAGTGGDEKLFF | NA | TRBJ1-4 | NA | NA | TRBV2
CASRRSMNTGELFF | TGTGCCAGCAGACGCAGTATGAACACCGGGGAGCTGTTTTTT | TRBJ2-2 | NA | NA | TRBV7-9
CASSPGPGGVTEAFF | TGCGCCAGCAGCCCAGGCCCAGGGGGCGTCACTGAAGCTTTCTTT | TRBJ1-1 | NA | TRBD1 | TRBV5-1
CATSRLSGSGTDTQYF | TGTGCCACCAGCAGACTTAGCGGGAGTGGCACAGATACGCAGTATTTT | TRBJ2-3 | NA | TRBD2 | TRBV15